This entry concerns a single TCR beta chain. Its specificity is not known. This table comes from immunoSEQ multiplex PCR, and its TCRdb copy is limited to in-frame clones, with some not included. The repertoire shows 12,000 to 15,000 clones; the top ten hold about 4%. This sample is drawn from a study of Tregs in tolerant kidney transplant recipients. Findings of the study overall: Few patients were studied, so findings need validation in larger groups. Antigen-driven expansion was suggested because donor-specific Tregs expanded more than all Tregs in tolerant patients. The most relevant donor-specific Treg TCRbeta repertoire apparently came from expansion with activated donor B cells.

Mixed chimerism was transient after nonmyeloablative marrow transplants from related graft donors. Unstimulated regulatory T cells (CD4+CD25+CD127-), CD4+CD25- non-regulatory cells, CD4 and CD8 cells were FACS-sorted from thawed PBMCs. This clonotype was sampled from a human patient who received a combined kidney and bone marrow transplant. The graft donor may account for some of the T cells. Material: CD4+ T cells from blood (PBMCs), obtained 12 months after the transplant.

The CDR3 is CASAIQGYEQYF. The sequenced CDR3 bases are TGTGCTAGTGCTATCCAGGGCTACGAG. J is TRBJ2-7 and V is TRBV12-5, with D possibly TRBD1 on 5 matching bases. Coverage ceases 3 residues before the CDR3 finishes, and the germline J gene fills in the end. CDR3 length: 12 residues. Germline loops: CDR1 LGHNT, CDR2 FRNRAP. V lost 7 bases and J 3 bases, leaving 10 bases between the germline ends.